The clone carrying this T cell receptor (beta chain) occurred once. The antigen is not known. The sample is drawn from a study of shared clonotypes between healthy human individuals. Findings of the study overall: Among the subsets, naive ones generally showed larger estimated richness than memory ones.

CD45RO-negative cells were positively selected for CCR7, leaving out terminally differentiated effector memory CD45RA+ cells. This CDR3 is built from 11 residues. Germline CDR1 is MNHEY and CDR2 is SVGAGI. V was pared by 6 bases and J by 9 bases, with 9 bases between. Some 30,000 T cell genomes (about 0.2 ug DNA) went into each sorted-subset replicate. Clones were read by immunoSEQ multiplex PCR, and TCRdb kept only the in-frame ones, dropping some. The sample has about 1.9 million clones; about 93% are singletons. The J gene is TRBJ2-1, the V gene TRBV6-5, with D unresolved. This TCR came from a man aged 18 to 35 in good health. Some clones in this sample may be carry-over from other donors' samples. The sample was naive CD8+ T cells from PBMCs. As DNA, the CDR3 is TGTGCCAGCAGCGCCTACGGTGAGCAGTTCTTC. It encodes CASSAYGEQFF.